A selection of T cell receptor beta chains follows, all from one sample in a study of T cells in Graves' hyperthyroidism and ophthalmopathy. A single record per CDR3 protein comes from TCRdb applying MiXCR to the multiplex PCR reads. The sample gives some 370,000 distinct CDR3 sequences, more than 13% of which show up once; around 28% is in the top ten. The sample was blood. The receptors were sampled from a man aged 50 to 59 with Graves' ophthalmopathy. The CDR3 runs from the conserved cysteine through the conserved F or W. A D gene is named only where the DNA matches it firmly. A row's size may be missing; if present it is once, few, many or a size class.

cdr3_nt: TGTGCCAGCGCTGACAGGACCTCAGGCTATGGCTACACCTTC
cdr3_aa: CASADRTSGYGYTF
j_call: TRBJ1-2
v_call: TRBV25-1
clone_size: NA
d_call: NA

cdr3_nt: TGTGCCAGCAGCTCCCGGACAGGGGCCTACAATGAGCAGTTCTTC
cdr3_aa: CASSSRTGAYNEQFF
j_call: TRBJ2-1
v_call: TRBV11-3
clone_size: many
d_call: TRBD1

cdr3_nt: TGTGCCAGCTCACCCCCGAACGCAGATACGCAGTATTTT
cdr3_aa: CASSPPNADTQYF
j_call: TRBJ2-3
v_call: TRBV18
clone_size: many
d_call: NA

cdr3_nt: TGTGCCAGCTCACCACTGGGCACCGGGGCCAACGTCCTGACTTTC
cdr3_aa: CASSPLGTGANVLTF
j_call: TRBJ2-6
v_call: TRBV18
clone_size: NA
d_call: NA

cdr3_nt: TGTGCCAGCAGCGCCGGGACTAGCGGGAGGGATAGCTCCTACAATGAGCAGTTCTTC
cdr3_aa: CASSAGTSGRDSSYNEQFF
j_call: TRBJ2-1
v_call: TRBV7-8
clone_size: NA
d_call: TRBD2

cdr3_nt: TGTGCCAGCAGTGAAGCAGGTGCCGCCGCCTACGAGCAGTACTTC
cdr3_aa: CASSEAGAAAYEQYF
j_call: TRBJ2-7
v_call: TRBV6-1
clone_size: many
d_call: NA

cdr3_nt: TGTGCCAGCAGTCGGGATAGCGGAAGGGGTTACAATGAGCAGTTCTTC
cdr3_aa: CASSRDSGRGYNEQFF
j_call: TRBJ2-1
v_call: TRBV27
clone_size: many
d_call: NA

cdr3_nt: TGTGCCAGCAGCTTGGACAGTGGAGGATCCACCGGGGAGCTGTTTTTT
cdr3_aa: CASSLDSGGSTGELFF
j_call: TRBJ2-2
v_call: TRBV5-5
clone_size: few
d_call: NA

cdr3_nt: TGTGCCAGCAGTGATTTCGGGGGCAATAGCAATCAGCCCCAGCATTTT
cdr3_aa: CASSDFGGNSNQPQHF
j_call: TRBJ1-5
v_call: TRBV2
clone_size: many
d_call: NA

cdr3_nt: TGCAGTGCTAGCCCAGGGACTAGCGGGATCAAAAACATTCAGTACTTC
cdr3_aa: CSASPGTSGIKNIQYF
j_call: TRBJ2-4
v_call: TRBV20-1
clone_size: many
d_call: TRBD2

cdr3_nt: TGTGCCAGCAGAATTGACAGGCGGGCTCAGCCCCAGCATTTT
cdr3_aa: CASRIDRRAQPQHF
j_call: TRBJ1-5
v_call: TRBV27
clone_size: many
d_call: NA

cdr3_nt: TGTGCCAGCTCACCAATCGAGGGGACCAAAAACATTCAGTACTTC
cdr3_aa: CASSPIEGTKNIQYF
j_call: TRBJ2-4
v_call: TRBV18
clone_size: many
d_call: NA

cdr3_nt: TGTGCCAGCAGTTACGTCGGGAGCACAGATACGCAGTATTTT
cdr3_aa: CASSYVGSTDTQYF
j_call: TRBJ2-3
v_call: TRBV6-5
clone_size: many
d_call: NA

cdr3_nt: TGCGCCAGCAGCCACGGACAGCTTAGCACAGATACGCAGTATTTT
cdr3_aa: CASSHGQLSTDTQYF
j_call: TRBJ2-3
v_call: TRBV5-1
clone_size: few
d_call: NA

cdr3_nt: TGTGCCAGCAGGGCGAGGTGGGGTGACACTGAAGCTTTCTTT
cdr3_aa: CASRARWGDTEAFF
j_call: TRBJ1-1
v_call: TRBV7-9
clone_size: few
d_call: NA

cdr3_nt: TGTGCCAGCAGTTACTCGCCGGATACGGGGTCACCCCTCCACTTT
cdr3_aa: CASSYSPDTGSPLHF
j_call: TRBJ1-6
v_call: TRBV6-2/TRBV6-3
clone_size: many
d_call: NA

cdr3_nt: TGCGCCAGCAGCCCCGACAGGGAGGGAGATACGCAGTATTTT
cdr3_aa: CASSPDREGDTQYF
j_call: TRBJ2-3
v_call: TRBV5-1
clone_size: many
d_call: NA

cdr3_nt: TGCAGGACTCGGGGATTCGGCACTGAAGCTTTCTTT
cdr3_aa: CRTRGFGTEAFF
j_call: TRBJ1-1
v_call: TRBV20-1
clone_size: NA
d_call: NA

cdr3_nt: TGTGCCAGCAGCGTCAGGGGGGGAGAGACCCAGTACTTC
cdr3_aa: CASSVRGGETQYF
j_call: TRBJ2-5
v_call: TRBV11-2
clone_size: many
d_call: NA

cdr3_nt: TGTGCCAGCAGCGGAGGACAGGGGCGACAAGAGACCCAGTACTTC
cdr3_aa: CASSGGQGRQETQYF
j_call: TRBJ2-5
v_call: TRBV11-2
clone_size: many
d_call: TRBD1

cdr3_nt: TGCAGTGCTATTTCAGGGCAGGGGCGGCGAAAACTGTTTTTT
cdr3_aa: CSAISGQGRRKLFF
j_call: TRBJ1-4
v_call: TRBV20-1
clone_size: many
d_call: NA

cdr3_nt: TGTGCCAGCACGGCGAGGCGGCCTGAGCAGTTCTTC
cdr3_aa: CASTARRPEQFF
j_call: TRBJ2-1
v_call: TRBV6-8
clone_size: few
d_call: NA

cdr3_nt: TGCGCCAGCAGCCAAAAGGGACAGGTCGGCACTGAAGCTTTCTTT
cdr3_aa: CASSQKGQVGTEAFF
j_call: TRBJ1-1
v_call: TRBV4-1
clone_size: NA
d_call: TRBD1

cdr3_nt: TGTGCCAGCCGGACTAGCGGGAGTGAGCAGTACTTC
cdr3_aa: CASRTSGSEQYF
j_call: TRBJ2-7
v_call: TRBV2
clone_size: many
d_call: TRBD2

cdr3_nt: TGTGCCAGCAGCCAAGTTTCGGGGAACACTGAAGCTTTCTTT
cdr3_aa: CASSQVSGNTEAFF
j_call: TRBJ1-1
v_call: TRBV3-1
clone_size: many
d_call: NA

cdr3_nt: TGTGCCAGCAGTACCCTAGCGGGTGGCCAAGAGACCCAGTACTTC
cdr3_aa: CASSTLAGGQETQYF
j_call: TRBJ2-5
v_call: TRBV28
clone_size: many
d_call: TRBD2

cdr3_nt: TGCGCCAGCAGCTCGGGACTAGCGGGAGGGCCGAAGGATCAAGAGACCCAGTACTTC
cdr3_aa: CASSSGLAGGPKDQETQYF
j_call: TRBJ2-5
v_call: TRBV5-1
clone_size: many
d_call: TRBD2

cdr3_nt: TGTGCCAGCAGTGCCCACCGGGGGGGGTCCAATGAGCAGTTCTTC
cdr3_aa: CASSAHRGGSNEQFF
j_call: TRBJ2-1
v_call: TRBV6-1
clone_size: many
d_call: TRBD2

cdr3_nt: TGTGCCAGCTTAGGGATTAGCACAGATACGCAGTATTTT
cdr3_aa: CASLGISTDTQYF
j_call: TRBJ2-3
v_call: TRBV2
clone_size: many
d_call: NA

cdr3_nt: TGTGCCAGCAGTCGGCGGCAGGTTGAGCAGTTCTTC
cdr3_aa: CASSRRQVEQFF
j_call: TRBJ2-1
v_call: TRBV14
clone_size: NA
d_call: NA

cdr3_nt: TGTGCCAGCAGCGAGACAGGGGCGTCTCTTAACACTGAAGCTTTCTTT
cdr3_aa: CASSETGASLNTEAFF
j_call: TRBJ1-1
v_call: TRBV5-5
clone_size: many
d_call: TRBD1

cdr3_nt: TGTGCCATCAGCGCCCCAACTAGCGGGAGCGCGAATGAGCAGTTCTTC
cdr3_aa: CAISAPTSGSANEQFF
j_call: TRBJ2-1
v_call: TRBV10-3
clone_size: NA
d_call: TRBD2

cdr3_nt: TGTGCCAGCAGTTCCGAAACACCGGGACTAGCGGGAGTATTGCAAGAGACCCAGTACTTC
cdr3_aa: CASSSETPGLAGVLQETQYF
j_call: TRBJ2-5
v_call: TRBV27
clone_size: many
d_call: TRBD2

cdr3_nt: TGTGCCAGCAGCACAGGGCCTCAAGATAATTCACCCCTCCACTTT
cdr3_aa: CASSTGPQDNSPLHF
j_call: TRBJ1-6
v_call: TRBV9
clone_size: few
d_call: NA

cdr3_nt: TGCAGTGCTATACTAGCGGGAGTAGAGACCCAGTACTTC
cdr3_aa: CSAILAGVETQYF
j_call: TRBJ2-5
v_call: TRBV20-1
clone_size: few
d_call: TRBD2

cdr3_nt: TGTGCCAGCAGGAGGGCCCCCAGGGCCGGTGAAGCTTTCTTT
cdr3_aa: CASRRAPRAGEAFF
j_call: TRBJ1-1
v_call: TRBV27
clone_size: many
d_call: NA

cdr3_nt: TGCAGCGTTGAGGGACTAGCGGGAGGGCCGGGGCAGTTCTTC
cdr3_aa: CSVEGLAGGPGQFF
j_call: TRBJ2-1
v_call: TRBV29-1
clone_size: few
d_call: TRBD2

cdr3_nt: TGCAGCGTTGGTGACAGATATAATTCACCCCTCCACTTT
cdr3_aa: CSVGDRYNSPLHF
j_call: TRBJ1-6
v_call: TRBV29-1
clone_size: NA
d_call: NA

cdr3_nt: TGTGCCAGCAGTTCCATCCCACTCGAGCAGTACTTC
cdr3_aa: CASSSIPLEQYF
j_call: TRBJ2-7
v_call: TRBV28
clone_size: many
d_call: NA

cdr3_nt: TGTGCCAGCAGTTCCCAGTACCAAGAGACCCAGTACTTC
cdr3_aa: CASSSQYQETQYF
j_call: TRBJ2-5
v_call: TRBV12-3/TRBV12-4
clone_size: many
d_call: NA

cdr3_nt: TGTGCCAGCAGCACGTATGGGGGGTTGGGCAATCAGCCCCAGCATTTT
cdr3_aa: CASSTYGGLGNQPQHF
j_call: TRBJ1-5
v_call: TRBV28
clone_size: many
d_call: NA

cdr3_nt: TGTGCCTGGAGTAAGGCATGGAACACTGAAGCTTTCTTT
cdr3_aa: CAWSKAWNTEAFF
j_call: TRBJ1-1
v_call: TRBV30
clone_size: many
d_call: NA

cdr3_nt: TGTGCCAGCAGCTTAGTAACTAGCGGGAGGCTTGACAATGAGCAGTTCTTC
cdr3_aa: CASSLVTSGRLDNEQFF
j_call: TRBJ2-1
v_call: TRBV7-2
clone_size: few
d_call: TRBD2

cdr3_nt: TGTGCCTGGAGTGGCCCTGTGGCCAGTGATGAGCAGTTCTTC
cdr3_aa: CAWSGPVASDEQFF
j_call: TRBJ2-1
v_call: TRBV30
clone_size: many
d_call: NA

cdr3_nt: TGTGCCTGGAGTGAGAACAGGGGGCCCCAGCATTTT
cdr3_aa: CAWSENRGPQHF
j_call: TRBJ1-5
v_call: TRBV30
clone_size: many
d_call: TRBD1

cdr3_nt: TGCAGTGCTCCAACCTCTATAGCGGGTTCCTACAATGAGCAGTTCTTC
cdr3_aa: CSAPTSIAGSYNEQFF
j_call: TRBJ2-1
v_call: TRBV20-1
clone_size: many
d_call: TRBD2

cdr3_nt: TGTGCCAGCAGCCCCGACCGGGGGCTAGCGGGAAAGAACTACGAGCAGTACTTC
cdr3_aa: CASSPDRGLAGKNYEQYF
j_call: TRBJ2-7
v_call: TRBV5-6
clone_size: NA
d_call: TRBD2

cdr3_nt: TGTGCCAGCAGCGGACAGGGGGCCAAAAACATTCAGTACTTC
cdr3_aa: CASSGQGAKNIQYF
j_call: TRBJ2-4
v_call: TRBV5-4
clone_size: many
d_call: TRBD1

cdr3_nt: TGTGCCAGCACCAAAAGGGAAGCTAGCGGATCCTACGAGCAGTACTTC
cdr3_aa: CASTKREASGSYEQYF
j_call: TRBJ2-7
v_call: TRBV3-1
clone_size: NA
d_call: TRBD2

cdr3_nt: TGTGCCAGCAGCCAACCGGGCGGGGAGCTGTTTTTT
cdr3_aa: CASSQPGGELFF
j_call: TRBJ2-2
v_call: TRBV11-3
clone_size: many
d_call: NA

cdr3_nt: TGTGCCAGTACCCCCCGAGGGTTAGCCGTTAATCAGCCCCAGCATTTT
cdr3_aa: CASTPRGLAVNQPQHF
j_call: TRBJ1-5
v_call: TRBV19
clone_size: few
d_call: NA

cdr3_nt: TGCGCCAGCAGCCCTACGACAGGGGGCTTGACCACTGAAGCTTTCTTT
cdr3_aa: CASSPTTGGLTTEAFF
j_call: TRBJ1-1
v_call: TRBV5-1
clone_size: few
d_call: TRBD1